The 27 T cell receptor beta chains listed next were all sequenced from one sample in a study of naive and memory T cell subsets. The beta constant-region primer was an equimolar mix of two oligonucleotides covering TRBC1 and TRBC2. Four rounds of PCR amplified the ligated cDNA using nested alpha and beta constant-region primers plus SP2. TCRdb reanalysed the UMI-ligation and nested PCR reads using MiXCR and keeps one entry per CDR3 protein. Of tens of thousands of distinct CDR3 sequences listed, around 9% are singletons. The sequenced sample consisted of naive CD8+ T cells from blood. The receptors shown here come from a human donor in good health.

This rearrangement joins TRBV6-2 or TRBV6-3 to TRBJ2-7; D gene unclear. This CDR3 is 10 amino acids long. V lost 6 bases to trimming and J lost 6 bases, with 6 bases between them. CDR1 is MNHEY and CDR2 is SVGEGT in the germline V gene. CDR3 DNA sequence: TGTGCCAGCAGAGACATCGAGCAGTACTTC. Amino acid sequence: CASRDIEQYF.

The J gene is TRBJ1-1, the V gene TRBV12-3 or TRBV12-4; no clear D. This CDR3 spans 13 amino acids. The V end lost 3 bases, the J end lost 5 bases, and 10 bases lay between the germline ends. CDR3 protein: CASSFSGGTEAFF. The CDR3 DNA is TGTGCCAGCAGTTTTTCAGGAGGAACTGAAGCTTTCTTT.

This clonotype was counted ten times or more. The chain combines TRBV27 with TRBJ1-1; unclear D gene. V was pared by 6 bases and J by 0 bases, with 8 bases between. From germline, CDR1 is MNHEY and CDR2 SMNVEV (reference sequence). The CDR3 length is 13 residues. The CDR3 loop is CASSETVNTEAFF. As DNA, the CDR3 is TGTGCCAGCAGCGAGACGGTGAACACTGAAGCTTTCTTT.

This clonotype was counted between two and nine times. The chain couples TRBV7-9 to TRBJ1-5; a weak D match, TRBD1 (6 bases). Trimming removed 5 bases at V and 2 bases at J, with 13 bases between. Germline loops: CDR1 SEHNR, CDR2 FQNEAQ (reference sequence). CDR3 length: 15 residues. CDR3 amino acids: CASSPTGLGNQPQHF. The DNA of the CDR3 is TGTGCCAGCAGCCCTACAGGGTTGGGCAATCAGCCCCAGCATTTT.

The chain is built from TRBV11-2 and TRBJ2-1; 9 positions match TRBD2. This CDR3 is 13 amino acids long. Germline CDR1 SGHAT, CDR2 FQNNGV. V was pared by 2 bases and J by 7 bases, with 0 bases of the junction left unmatched. The CDR3 DNA reads as TGTGCCAGCAGCTTAACTAGCGGGAATGAGCAGTTCTTC. Its protein product is CASSLTSGNEQFF.

This chain joins TRBV28 and TRBJ1-4; 9 positions match TRBD1. The germline gives CDR1 MDHEN, CDR2 SYDVKM. The CDR3 runs to 15 residues. V was clipped by 6 bases and J by 0 bases; unmatched bases: 2. Here the CDR3 reads CASRWTGATNEKLFF. The CDR3, as DNA: TGTGCCAGCAGGTGGACAGGGGCAACTAATGAAAAACTGTTTTTT.

This chain joins TRBV12-3 or TRBV12-4 and TRBJ2-3, with 13 bases matching TRBD2. The CDR3 sequence is 17 residues long. V gave up 4 bases and J gave up 3 bases; unmatched junction bases: 7. The CDR3, as DNA: TGTGCCAGCAGTTCCACACTAGCGGGAGGGCGGACAGATACGCAGTATTTT. Amino acids: CASSSTLAGGRTDTQYF.

The rearrangement joins TRBV4-1 to TRBJ2-1; 12 nucleotides align to TRBD2. V shed 1 base, J shed 2 bases, and the junction held 3 bases outside the gene matches. The CDR3 spans 17 residues. CDR1 MGHRA and CDR2 YSYEKL come from the germline V gene. The CDR3 DNA reads as TGCGCCAGCAGCCAAGGACTAGCGGGAGACACCTACAATGAGCAGTTCTTC. It translates to CASSQGLAGDTYNEQFF.

This clonotype was counted many times. The genes are TRBV10-3 and TRBJ1-2; 8 bases match TRBD1. Germline values: CDR1 ENHRY, CDR2 SYGVKD. V trimming: 6 bases; J trimming: 6 bases; junction bases outside the gene matches: 15. This CDR3 region has 16 residues. The CDR3, as DNA: TGTGCCATCAGCGATGGGACAGGTTCGATATGGGATGGCTACACCTTC. Its protein product is CAISDGTGSIWDGYTF.

This clonotype occurred a few times. The chain carries TRBV11-3 and TRBJ1-1; weak D call: TRBD1 (5 bases). V lost 6 bases and J lost 1, with 12 bases in between. There are 14 residues in the CDR3. The V gene's germline CDR1 is SGHNT and CDR2 YENEEA. This CDR3 reads CASSTRVGNTEAFF. CDR3 DNA: TGTGCCAGCAGTACCAGGGTCGGGAACACTGAAGCTTTCTTT.

This clonotype was picked up many times. The chain links TRBV3-1 to TRBJ1-1, with D perhaps matching TRBD1 (5 bases). Deletions cut 4 bases from V and 11 bases from J, with 14 bases between. This CDR3 region has 12 residues. CDR1 and CDR2 (germline): LGHDT, YNNKEL (reference sequence). This chain's CDR3 is CASSLPFREAFF. DNA of the CDR3: TGTGCCAGCAGCCTTCCCTTCAGGGAGGCTTTCTTT.

The table lists this clonotype with a few counts. The chain recombines TRBV4-3 with TRBJ2-5; D ambiguous. Per the germline V gene, CDR1 is LGHNA and CDR2 is YSLEER. CDR3 length: 16 residues. Trimming cost V 0 bases and J 2 bases, with 13 bases left between them. The CDR3, as DNA: TGCGCCAGCAGCCAAGATGAGGTTAGAGTGCAAGAGACCCAGTACTTC. Translated: CASSQDEVRVQETQYF.

The count of this clonotype is one. The CDR3 sequence: CASSLGPGQTRNTEAFF. DNA of the CDR3: TGTGCCAGCAGCTTGGGCCCTGGACAGACCCGGAACACTGAAGCTTTCTTT. The chain links TRBV5-4 to TRBJ1-1; maybe TRBD1 (6 bases). The CDR3 totals 17 residues. Germline-derived CDR1 and CDR2 are SGHNT and YYREEE (reference sequence). The V end was cut by 0 bases, the J end by 1 base, with 16 bases between.

This clonotype was detected only a few times. V and J are TRBV3-1 and TRBJ2-3; D unclear. The CDR3 has 14 amino acids. Trimming took off 3 bases at V and 2 bases at J, with 9 bases between the two ends. Germline V lookup: CDR1 LGHDT, CDR2 YNNKEL (reference sequence). The CDR3 sequence: CASSQSGDTDTQYF. The CDR3 nucleotides are TGTGCCAGCAGCCAGTCAGGAGACACAGATACGCAGTATTTT.

The V and J genes are TRBV6-2 or TRBV6-3 and TRBJ2-1; a weak D match, TRBD2 (6 bases). Per germline, CDR1 MNHEY and CDR2 SVGEGT. V lost 0 bases and J lost 2, with 11 bases in between. This CDR3 has 16 residues. The CDR3 nucleotides are TGTGCCAGCAGTTACTCGGGCGGGGAACCCTACAATGAGCAGTTCTTC. It translates to CASSYSGGEPYNEQFF.

The chain is built from TRBV5-1 and TRBJ2-5; D tentatively reads TRBD1 or TRBD2 (6 bases each). In germline, CDR1 is SGHRS, CDR2 YFSETQ. Trimming pared 5 bases from V and 5 bases from J, leaving 19 bases between. The CDR3 is made up of 15 amino acids. CDR3 DNA sequence: TGCGCCAGCAGACCGGGACAAGGAGGGGTGGAGACCCAGTACTTC. Its protein product is CASRPGQGGVETQYF. The full variable domain, rest sourced from reference TRBV5-1 and TRBJ2-5, is KAGVTQTPRYLIKTRGQQVTLSCSPISGHRSVSWYQQTPGQGLQFLFEYFSETQRNKGNFPGRFSGRQFSNSRSEMNVSTLELGDSALYLCASRPGQGGVETQYFGPGTRLLVL.

The chain employs TRBV7-9 and TRBJ2-5, with 7 positions matching TRBD2. The germline V gene has CDR1 SEHNR and CDR2 FQNEAQ (reference sequence). The CDR3 loop spans 13 amino acids. V gave up 2 bases and J gave up 4 bases; unmatched junction bases: 1. This chain's CDR3 is CASSLPGGETQYF. In DNA, the CDR3 is TGTGCCAGCAGCTTACCGGGGGGAGAGACCCAGTACTTC.

This clonotype was seen at least ten times. The chain is built from TRBV9 and TRBJ2-1, with 7 positions matching TRBD1. The length of the CDR3 is 19 residues. CDR1 is SGDLS, CDR2 YYNGEE, per germline. The ends lost 1 base at V and 3 bases at J; junction bases unmatched: 16. CDR3 sequence (DNA): TGTGCCAGCAGCGTAAAAGGAGGTGGGCGGACAGGCTACTACAATGAGCAGTTCTTC. Translation gives CASSVKGGGRTGYYNEQFF. The variable domain in full, with the rest retrieved from reference TRBV9 and TRBJ2-1, is DSGVTQTPKHLITATGQRVTLRCSPRSGDLSVYWYQQSLDQGLQFLIQYYNGEERAKGNILERFSAQQFPDLHSELNLSSLELGDSALYFCASSVKGGGRTGYYNEQFFGPGTRLTVL.

The sample holds a few counts of this clonotype. The chain joins TRBV15 to TRBJ1-1; TRBD1 matches 7 bases. This CDR3 is 15 amino acids long. CDR1 LNHNV and CDR2 YYDKDF come from the germline V gene (reference sequence). J was trimmed by 6 bases and V by 0 bases; bases with no gene match: 7. DNA of the CDR3: TGTGCCACCAGCAGAGATCCATCAGGGGGATCTGAAGCTTTCTTT. It translates to CATSRDPSGGSEAFF.

There are a few counts of this clonotype. V is TRBV20-1 and J is TRBJ2-7, with 10 nucleotides matching TRBD2. This CDR3 contains 15 residues. Germline V lookup: CDR1 DFQATT, CDR2 SNEGSKA (reference sequence). V was clipped by 3 bases and J by 3 bases; unmatched bases: 8. The CDR3 loop reads CSASDRKREGYEQYF. The CDR3, as DNA: TGCAGTGCTAGTGATAGAAAGCGGGAGGGCTACGAGCAGTACTTC.

The rearrangement joins TRBV11-2 to TRBJ2-7, with TRBD2 matching 7 bases. The CDR3 runs 12 residues. Germline CDR1 and CDR2: SGHAT and FQNNGV. Unmatched junction bases numbered 5, after V lost 5 bases and J lost 7 bases. The CDR3 spells CASSISGTEQYF. The CDR3 region has the DNA TGTGCCAGCAGCATAAGCGGGACTGAGCAGTACTTC.

The chain has TRBV2 and TRBJ2-7, with D possibly TRBD2 on 5 matching bases. Per germline, CDR1 SNHLY and CDR2 FYNNEI. This CDR3 contains 12 residues. V lost 6 bases and J lost 7, with 13 bases in between. CDR3 in DNA: TGTGCCAGCAGGGGCGGGCCCTGGGAGCAGTACTTC. This gives the protein CASRGGPWEQYF.

This clonotype was seen a few times. The V and J genes are TRBV28 and TRBJ2-2; D not certain. From germline, CDR1 is MDHEN and CDR2 SYDVKM. V lost 2 bases, J lost 2 bases, and 9 bases lay in between. The CDR3 contains 15 residues. The CDR3 spells CASSLMATNTGELFF. The CDR3 region has the DNA TGTGCCAGCAGTTTAATGGCTACCAACACCGGGGAGCTGTTTTTT.

This clonotype was detected only a few times. This chain joins TRBV13 and TRBJ2-3; possibly TRBD1 or TRBD2 for D (7 bases each). The CDR3 totals 15 residues. The V and J ends lost 3 bases and 2 bases respectively, with 12 bases between them. The germline V gene encodes CDR1 PRHDT and CDR2 FYEKMQ (reference sequence). The chain's CDR3 is CASSFRGGNTDTQYF. CDR3 sequence (DNA): TGTGCCAGCAGCTTCAGGGGGGGGAACACAGATACGCAGTATTTT.

This clonotype was recorded at least ten times. The CDR3 DNA reads as TGTGCCAGCAGTCTAAGCCGACAGGGATTATACTACGAGCAGTACTTC. Residues: CASSLSRQGLYYEQYF. The genes are TRBV25-1 and TRBJ2-7; 7 bases are a match to TRBD1. Losses at the gene ends were 5 bases for V and 3 bases for J; bases not matched to a gene: 13. The CDR3 is 16 amino acids. Germline CDR1 MGHDK, CDR2 SYGVNS.

The chain recombines TRBV5-6 with TRBJ2-1; D call uncertain. The V end lost 4 bases, the J end lost 2 bases, and 10 bases lay between the germline ends. CDR3 length equals 14 residues. From germline, CDR1 is SGHDT and CDR2 YYEEEE. The DNA for the CDR3 is TGTGCCAGCAGCGGGATAGGGACCTACAATGAGCAGTTCTTC. This codes for CASSGIGTYNEQFF.

This clonotype was seen a few times. DNA for the CDR3: TGTGCCATTGGGGTCCGGGACAGGGGACCGGAGACCCAGTACTTC. This gives the protein CAIGVRDRGPETQYF. This sequence joins TRBV24-1 and TRBJ2-5; 10 nucleotides agree with TRBD1. This CDR3 is 15 amino acids long. The J segment lost 5 bases and the V segment lost 11 bases, leaving 13 bases of the junction unmatched. Germline V gene lookup returns CDR1 KGHDR and CDR2 SFDVKD.